This entry lists 20 T cell receptor beta chains sequenced from one sample in a study of T cells in Graves' hyperthyroidism and ophthalmopathy. Amplification of TCR beta CDR3 regions was performed using RNA transcripts as template. Carried out on the TCR CDR3, a first-round RT-PCR used the HTBI primer set. TCRdb processed the multiplex PCR reads anew with MiXCR; each CDR3 protein has one entry. Here the sample spans 300,000 to 450,000 distinct CDR3 sequences, 20% to 30% being singletons. The specimen sequenced was blood. The receptors originated from a man between 50 and 59 years old with Graves' hyperthyroidism.

The chain has TRBV30 and TRBJ2-1; D is possibly TRBD1 or TRBD2 (5 bases each). Germline V CDR1 and CDR2: GTSNPN, SVGIG (reference sequence). V gave up 2 bases and J gave up 7 bases, with 18 bases separating them. The CDR3 totals 15 residues. In DNA form, the CDR3 reads TGTGCCTGGAGTCCCCGGACACAGTGGAGGAATGAGCAGTTCTTC. The encoded protein is CAWSPRTQWRNEQFF.

This clonotype was counted a few times. V usage is TRBV5-1 and J usage is TRBJ2-1; 8 bases match TRBD1. The CDR3 has 16 amino acids. Trimming cost V 3 bases and J 2 bases; bases outside gene matches: 7. CDR1 is SGHRS and CDR2 is YFSETQ in the germline V gene. CDR3 sequence (DNA): TGCGCCAGCAGCTGGACAGGGAATCCTACCTACAATGAGCAGTTCTTC. This codes for CASSWTGNPTYNEQFF.

This clonotype appeared many times. V gene TRBV11-2 combines with J gene TRBJ2-3; perhaps TRBD2 as D (6 bases). Trimming cost V 5 bases and J 3 bases, with 21 bases left between them. The CDR3 sequence is 17 residues long. Germline V gene lookup returns CDR1 SGHAT and CDR2 FQNNGV. The DNA for the CDR3 is TGTGCCAGCAGCCCATTTCACCGGGACTTGGGAACAGATACGCAGTATTTT. Translating it yields CASSPFHRDLGTDTQYF.

The sample holds a few counts of this clonotype. The V and J genes are TRBV28 and TRBJ2-3; 10 bases agree with TRBD1. V lost 5 bases to trimming and J lost 3 bases; unmatched junction nucleotides: 11. Germline V CDR1 and CDR2: MDHEN, SYDVKM. This CDR3 is 17 amino acids long. The CDR3 here is CASSLPGQGLETDTQYF. The CDR3 region has the DNA TGTGCCAGCAGTCTCCCGGGACAGGGGTTGGAAACAGATACGCAGTATTTT.

This clonotype was found a few times. The chain links TRBV7-2 to TRBJ2-2; D ambiguous. CDR3 length equals 17 residues. Germline CDR1 and CDR2: SGHTA and FQGNSA. Trimming removed 4 bases from V and 1 base from J, with 16 bases in between. The CDR3 DNA reads TGTGCCAGCAGCTCACGACCGGGCCCGAGGAACACCGGGGAGCTGTTTTTT. Amino acid sequence: CASSSRPGPRNTGELFF. The variable domain in full, with the rest retrieved from reference TRBV7-2 and TRBJ2-2, is GAGVSQSPSNKVTEKGKDVELRCDPISGHTALYWYRQSLGQGLEFLIYFQGNSAPDKSGLPSDRFSAERTGGSVSTLTIQRTQQEDSAVYLCASSSRPGPRNTGELFFGEGSRLTVL.

DNA for the CDR3: TGCGCCAGCAGCCAGGGACAGGGAAACTCTGGGGCCAACGTCCTGACTTTC. Its translation is CASSQGQGNSGANVLTF. The chain links TRBV5-1 to TRBJ2-6, with 9 bases lining up with TRBD1. Germline CDR1 is SGHRS and CDR2 is YFSETQ. Losses at the gene ends were 4 bases for V and 0 bases for J; bases not matched to a gene: 5. The CDR3 covers 17 residues.

The chain has TRBV9 and TRBJ2-1; 7 positions agree with TRBD2. The CDR3 is 15 amino acids. J lost 8 bases, V lost 4 bases, and 12 bases had no gene match. Germline CDR1 reads SGDLS; CDR2 reads YYNGEE. For the CDR3, the DNA is TGTGCCAGCAGCCTCCGGGGCGTACGGGAGGATGAGCAGTTCTTC. Its protein is CASSLRGVREDEQFF. The complete variable domain, with remaining parts taken from reference TRBV9 and TRBJ2-1, reads DSGVTQTPKHLITATGQRVTLRCSPRSGDLSVYWYQQSLDQGLQFLIQYYNGEERAKGNILERFSAQQFPDLHSELNLSSLELGDSALYFCASSLRGVREDEQFFGPGTRLTVL.

The chain is built from TRBV24-1 and TRBJ2-3; weak D call: TRBD2 (5 bases). V lost 9 bases and J lost 0, with 9 bases in between. Germline V gene lookup returns CDR1 KGHDR and CDR2 SFDVKD. There are 13 residues in the CDR3. This chain's CDR3 is CATEGGSTDTQYF. The DNA for the CDR3 is TGTGCCACCGAGGGCGGCAGCACAGATACGCAGTATTTT.

The sample holds many counts of this clonotype. This chain links TRBV28 with TRBJ2-1; 14 bases align to TRBD2. The CDR3 is made up of 18 amino acids. J gave up 0 bases and V 8 bases, and 9 bases lay outside the gene matches. Germline CDR1 is MDHEN and CDR2 is SYDVKM. The CDR3 loop is CASVGLAGGSSSYNEQFF. The CDR3 DNA sequence: TGTGCCAGCGTAGGACTAGCGGGAGGCTCGAGCTCCTACAATGAGCAGTTCTTC.

The chain recombines TRBV7-9 with TRBJ2-3, with D perhaps matching TRBD2 (6 bases). CDR1 is SEHNR and CDR2 is FQNEAQ in the germline V gene (reference sequence). Trimming left V 5 bases short and J 0 bases short, with 18 bases between. CDR3 length equals 17 residues. The CDR3 loop is CASSTTISGSSTDTQYF. DNA for the CDR3: TGTGCCAGCAGCACGACGATTAGCGGATCTAGCACAGATACGCAGTATTTT.

The CDR3 sequence is CASSADRGLQETQYF. Here the CDR3 DNA reads TGTGCCAGCAGCGCCGACAGGGGTCTTCAAGAGACCCAGTACTTC. The chain employs TRBV27 and TRBJ2-5, with 8 bases fitting TRBD1. The CDR3 contains 15 residues. Germline V gene data show CDR1 as MNHEY and CDR2 as SMNVEV (reference sequence). V shed 6 bases and J 2 bases; nucleotides not matched to a gene: 8.

The table lists this clonotype with many counts. The CDR3 reads CASSSRGHPSLNHEQYF. CDR3 nucleotide sequence: TGTGCCAGCAGCTCACGGGGACACCCCTCACTAAACCACGAGCAGTACTTC. The chain recombines TRBV7-9 with TRBJ2-7, with D perhaps TRBD1 (6 bases). The CDR3 runs 17 residues. Germline assignment: CDR1 SEHNR and CDR2 FQNEAQ (reference sequence). V was shortened by 4 bases and J by 5 bases, with 24 bases between the two germline ends.

This clonotype was detected ten times or more. The chain links TRBV11-3 to TRBJ2-7, with D unclear. V lost 5 bases and J lost 0, with 11 bases in between. Germline values: CDR1 SGHNT, CDR2 YENEEA. This CDR3 spans 14 amino acids. In nucleotides, the CDR3 is TGTGCCAGCAGCCGCATTACAAGCTCCTACGAGCAGTACTTC. It codes for CASSRITSSYEQYF. Together with reference TRBV11-3 and TRBJ2-7, the CDR3 gives the full variable domain: EAGVVQSPRYKIIEKKQPVAFWCNPISGHNTLYWYLQNLGQGPELLIRYENEEAVDDSQLPKDRFSAERLKGVDSTLKIQPAELGDSAVYLCASSRITSSYEQYFGPGTRLTVT.

V gene TRBV9 combines with J gene TRBJ2-7; 13 bases agree with TRBD2. The V segment lost 0 bases and the J segment 5 bases; nucleotides outside the gene matches: 2. The germline V gene encodes CDR1 SGDLS and CDR2 YYNGEE. CDR3 length: 15 amino acids. CDR3 loop: CASSVGTSGSDEQYF. The DNA for the CDR3 is TGTGCCAGCAGCGTAGGGACTAGCGGGAGTGACGAGCAGTACTTC.

This clonotype was found once. The genes are TRBV5-1 and TRBJ2-7; TRBD2 matches at 13 bases. This CDR3 comprises 18 residues. The V gene's germline CDR1 is SGHRS and CDR2 YFSETQ. Germline trimming cut 3 bases from V and 5 bases from J; bases unmatched to any gene: 14. The CDR3, as DNA: TGCGCCAGCAGCTCCGGACTAGCGGGAGTGTTTGGCGTGAACGAGCAGTACTTC. Translating gives CASSSGLAGVFGVNEQYF. The variable domain in full, completed from reference TRBV5-1 and TRBJ2-7, reads KAGVTQTPRYLIKTRGQQVTLSCSPISGHRSVSWYQQTPGQGLQFLFEYFSETQRNKGNFPGRFSGRQFSNSRSEMNVSTLELGDSALYLCASSSGLAGVFGVNEQYFGPGTRLTVT.

The chain recombines TRBV2 with TRBJ1-2, with D maybe TRBD1 (6 bases). Germline values: CDR1 SNHLY, CDR2 FYNNEI. The CDR3 is 11 amino acids. The V end lost 6 bases, the J end lost 8 bases, and 10 bases lay between the germline ends. CDR3 protein: CASRQGDGYTF. The CDR3 nucleotides are TGTGCCAGCAGACAGGGCGACGGCTACACCTTC.

J is TRBJ1-2 and V is TRBV7-2, with D possibly TRBD1 on 6 matching bases. The CDR3 loop spans 16 amino acids. CDR1 is SGHTA, CDR2 FQGNSA, per germline. Trimming removed 3 bases at V and 4 bases at J, with 18 bases between. CDR3 coding DNA: TGTGCCAGCAGCTTGCAAGTGTTTCAGGGGTCCTATGGCTACACCTTC. Translation gives CASSLQVFQGSYGYTF. The whole variable domain, remainder taken from reference TRBV7-2 and TRBJ1-2, is GAGVSQSPSNKVTEKGKDVELRCDPISGHTALYWYRQSLGQGLEFLIYFQGNSAPDKSGLPSDRFSAERTGGSVSTLTIQRTQQEDSAVYLCASSLQVFQGSYGYTFGSGTRLTVV.

The sample holds a few counts of this clonotype. The chain employs TRBV29-1 and TRBJ2-7; D is undetermined. Looked up from germline, CDR1 is SQVTM and CDR2 is ANQGSEA. The V and J ends lost 0 bases and 3 bases respectively, with 12 bases between them. The CDR3 has 14 residues. The CDR3 sequence: CSVEDSGPSYEQYF. Here the CDR3 DNA reads TGCAGCGTTGAAGATTCCGGGCCCAGCTACGAGCAGTACTTC.

This clonotype occurred a few times. The rearrangement uses TRBV6-2 or TRBV6-3 and TRBJ2-7, with D tentatively TRBD2 (6 bases). Germline V CDR1 and CDR2: MNHEY, SVGEGT. The length of the CDR3 is 16 residues. With 4 bases removed from V and 0 bases from J, the gap between germline ends came to 16 bases. CDR3 region: CASSSPPGRSSYEQYF. The CDR3 nucleotides are TGTGCCAGCAGTTCCCCTCCGGGGAGGAGCTCCTACGAGCAGTACTTC.

V usage is TRBV5-1 and J usage is TRBJ2-3; 9 bases are shared with TRBD2. The V segment lost 6 bases and the J segment 1 base; nucleotides outside the gene matches: 6. CDR1 and CDR2 from the germline V gene are SGHRS and YFSETQ. The CDR3 contains 15 residues. The CDR3, as DNA: TGCGCCAGCAATCACAGGACTAGCGGCACAGATACGCAGTATTTT. This codes for CASNHRTSGTDTQYF.